The T cell receptor (beta chain) described here comes from a study of shared clonotypes between healthy human individuals. The protocol was immunoSEQ multiplex PCR, while the TCRdb copy is restricted to in-frame clones and leaves out a portion. Of about 590,000 clones listed, about 95% were seen once; the top ten hold approximately 0.1%. In the naive CD8 group, cells lacked CD45RO and were positively selected for CCR7, so terminally differentiated effector memory CD45RA+ cells were left out. Trimming removed 0 bases at V and 3 bases at J, with 9 bases between. Germline lookup yields CDR1 SGHVS and CDR2 FQNEAQ. The CDR3 is 15 residues long.

The specimen sequenced was naive CD8+ T cells sorted from blood. The receptor comes from a woman under 40 in good health. This rearrangement joins TRBV7-8 to TRBJ2-1, with D unresolved. The CDR3 protein is CASSLAITRYNEQFF. In DNA, the CDR3 is TGTGCCAGCAGCTTAGCGATTACTCGCTACAATGAGCAGTTCTTC.